These 17 T cell receptor beta chains came from one sample sequenced in a study of cytomegalovirus exposure and HLA in healthy donors. The PCR used 60 Vbeta and 13 Jbeta primers. Clones were sequenced by immunoSEQ multiplex PCR, and TCRdb holds only the in-frame ones, with some missing. The sample lists around 140,000 clones; 82% were seen once. Material for sequencing was PBMCs. The source of these receptors is a woman between 45 and 65 years old in good health and CMV-seropositive.

The J gene is TRBJ1-1, the V gene TRBV27, with TRBD1 matching 7 bases. The length of the CDR3 is 14 residues. The J segment lost 5 bases and the V segment lost 5 bases, leaving 8 bases of the junction unmatched. From germline, CDR1 is MNHEY and CDR2 SMNVEV (reference sequence). The CDR3 region has the DNA TGTGCCAGCAGTCCACAGGGGAGTTGGACTGAAGCTTTCTTT. It codes for CASSPQGSWTEAFF.

The chain combines TRBV2 with TRBJ2-1; 11 nucleotides line up with TRBD2. Germline CDR1 is SNHLY and CDR2 is FYNNEI. J was trimmed by 4 bases and V by 6 bases; bases with no gene match: 8. The CDR3 runs to 16 residues. The CDR3: CASSARGTSGYNEQFF. The CDR3 DNA sequence: TGTGCCAGCAGCGCTCGGGGGACTAGCGGTTACAATGAGCAGTTCTTC.

The chain couples TRBV27 to TRBJ2-7; D might be TRBD1 (6 bases). V shed 6 bases and J shed 2 bases, with 11 bases lying between them. CDR1 MNHEY and CDR2 SMNVEV come from the germline V gene (reference sequence). The CDR3 has 13 residues. CDR3 amino acids: CASRRGGAYEQYF. For the CDR3, the DNA is TGTGCCAGCAGGAGAGGGGGTGCCTACGAGCAGTACTTC.

This rearrangement joins TRBV5-1 to TRBJ2-3; D might be TRBD2 (5 bases). Germline CDR1 SGHRS, CDR2 YFSETQ. The CDR3 runs to 15 residues. Trimming took off 1 base at V and 3 bases at J, with 12 bases between the two ends. The CDR3 nucleotides read TGCGCCAGCAGCTTGCTTTCTGGCGGGACAGATACGCAGTATTTT. This sequence encodes CASSLLSGGTDTQYF. Supplemented by reference TRBV5-1 and TRBJ2-3, the full variable domain reads KAGVTQTPRYLIKTRGQQVTLSCSPISGHRSVSWYQQTPGQGLQFLFEYFSETQRNKGNFPGRFSGRQFSNSRSEMNVSTLELGDSALYLCASSLLSGGTDTQYFGPGTRLTVL.

The chain employs TRBV30 and TRBJ1-1; TRBD1 aligns across 7 bases. With 7 bases clipped from V and 0 bases from J, the junction kept 5 bases outside the gene matches. Germline V gives CDR1 GTSNPN, CDR2 SVGIG (reference sequence). The CDR3 totals 13 residues. The CDR3 DNA sequence: TGTGCCTACCAGGGACAGTTGAACACTGAAGCTTTCTTT. This codes for CAYQGQLNTEAFF.

This rearrangement joins TRBV5-1 to TRBJ2-7; possibly TRBD1 for D (5 bases). CDR1 and CDR2 (germline): SGHRS, YFSETQ. V lost 4 bases and J 6 bases, leaving 11 bases between the germline ends. This CDR3 comprises 12 residues. CDR3 in DNA: TGCGCCAGCAGCGTACAGGTAGGCGAGCAGTACTTC. Translated, it gives CASSVQVGEQYF.

The genes are TRBV6-1 and TRBJ2-2; D gene unclear. V lost 4 bases and J 3 bases, leaving 6 bases between the germline ends. This CDR3 comprises 13 residues. Germline V gives CDR1 MNHNS, CDR2 SASEGT. CDR3 in DNA: TGTGCCAGCAGTGGGGCTTACACCGGGGAGCTGTTTTTT. As protein: CASSGAYTGELFF.

V and J are TRBV7-9 and TRBJ1-6; possibly TRBD1 for D (5 bases). Trimming cost V 2 bases and J 10 bases, with 12 bases left between them. Looked up from germline, CDR1 is SEHNR and CDR2 is FQNEAQ (reference sequence). This CDR3 contains 14 residues. The CDR3 region has the DNA TGTGCCAGCAGCTTACGGGGGTCGGGATCACCCCTCCACTTT. This sequence encodes CASSLRGSGSPLHF.

CDR3 amino acids: CSVEGDTGSGTEAFF. DNA for the CDR3: TGCAGCGTTGAAGGGGACACAGGGTCCGGCACTGAAGCTTTCTTT. The chain recombines TRBV29-1 with TRBJ1-1; a weak D match, TRBD1 (6 bases). The V end lost 1 base, the J end lost 4 bases, and 16 bases lay between the germline ends. CDR3 size: 15 residues. Germline CDR1 is SQVTM and CDR2 is ANQGSEA.

The CDR3 here is CASSLYSGGAYEQYF. CDR3 in DNA: TGTGCCAGCAGTTTATATAGCGGGGGGGCCTACGAGCAGTACTTC. The J gene is TRBJ2-7, the V gene TRBV27, with 11 bases identical to TRBD2. There are 15 residues in the CDR3. Germline assignment: CDR1 MNHEY and CDR2 SMNVEV (reference sequence). V dropped 1 base and J dropped 2; count of bases not matched to a gene: 1.

V gene TRBV5-1 combines with J gene TRBJ2-2; 9 bases line up with TRBD1. This CDR3 is built from 20 residues. Germline CDR1 reads SGHRS; CDR2 reads YFSETQ. V shed 4 bases, J shed 0 bases, and the junction held 16 bases outside the gene matches. This CDR3 reads CASSIRPGQGSIPNTGELFF. CDR3 DNA sequence: TGCGCCAGCAGCATCCGACCGGGACAGGGAAGCATACCGAACACCGGGGAGCTGTTTTTT.

The CDR3 DNA reads TGTGCCAGCAGCTTAGTCGGAGGGTTCAATCAGCCCCAGCATTTT. Amino acids: CASSLVGGFNQPQHF. V and J are TRBV7-8 and TRBJ1-5; D gene unclear. Trimming took 1 base from V and 3 from J, leaving 10 bases between them. The germline V gene has CDR1 SGHVS and CDR2 FQNEAQ. The CDR3 extends over 15 amino acids. Together with reference TRBV7-8 and TRBJ1-5, the CDR3 gives the full variable domain: GAGVSQSPRYKVAKRGQDVALRCDPISGHVSLFWYQQALGQGPEFLTYFQNEAQLDKSGLPSDRFFAERPEGSVSTLKIQRTQQEDSAVYLCASSLVGGFNQPQHFGDGTRLSIL.

The V and J genes are TRBV5-8 and TRBJ1-5; D unclear. This CDR3 is 14 amino acids long. Trimming took 2 bases from V and 5 from J, leaving 11 bases between them. Germline loops: CDR1 SGHTS, CDR2 YDEGEE. The CDR3 protein is CASSFMENHQPQHF. The CDR3 nucleotides read TGTGCCAGCAGCTTCATGGAGAACCATCAGCCCCAGCATTTT.

This clone was seen just once. The chain employs TRBV9 and TRBJ2-1, with 15 nucleotides matching TRBD2. V shed 3 bases and J 7 bases; nucleotides not matched to a gene: 5. The CDR3 consists of 16 residues. Germline CDR1 is SGDLS and CDR2 is YYNGEE. CDR3 DNA: TGTGCCAGCAGCGCCCCCGGGACTAGCGGGAGGAATGAGCAGTTCTTC. Its protein product is CASSAPGTSGRNEQFF.

The chain has TRBV7-9 and TRBJ1-6, with D possibly TRBD1 on 5 matching bases. The CDR3 loop spans 16 amino acids. CDR1 and CDR2 from the germline V gene are SEHNR and FQNEAQ (reference sequence). Trimming pared 5 bases from V and 7 bases from J, leaving 18 bases between. This CDR3 reads CASSGAPQARNSPLHF. The CDR3 nucleotides read TGTGCCAGCAGCGGGGCCCCACAGGCCCGGAATTCACCCCTCCACTTT.

V is TRBV27 and J is TRBJ2-3; 10 positions match TRBD2. Per germline, CDR1 MNHEY and CDR2 SMNVEV (reference sequence). This CDR3 has 17 residues. V lost 2 bases to trimming and J lost 7 bases; unmatched junction nucleotides: 12. The CDR3 DNA follows: TGTGCCAGCAGTTTAAGGGTCGGGAGCGGGAGGGCATATACGCAGTATTTT. Protein sequence: CASSLRVGSGRAYTQYF.

This chain connects TRBV7-3 to TRBJ2-3, with 11 bases fitting TRBD2. V trimming: 4 bases; J trimming: 5 bases; junction bases outside the gene matches: 2. Germline CDR1 SGHTA, CDR2 FQGTGA. The CDR3 totals 14 residues. In DNA form, the CDR3 reads TGTGCCAGCAGCTCAGGACTAGCGGGAGATACGCAGTATTTT. Translated: CASSSGLAGDTQYF.